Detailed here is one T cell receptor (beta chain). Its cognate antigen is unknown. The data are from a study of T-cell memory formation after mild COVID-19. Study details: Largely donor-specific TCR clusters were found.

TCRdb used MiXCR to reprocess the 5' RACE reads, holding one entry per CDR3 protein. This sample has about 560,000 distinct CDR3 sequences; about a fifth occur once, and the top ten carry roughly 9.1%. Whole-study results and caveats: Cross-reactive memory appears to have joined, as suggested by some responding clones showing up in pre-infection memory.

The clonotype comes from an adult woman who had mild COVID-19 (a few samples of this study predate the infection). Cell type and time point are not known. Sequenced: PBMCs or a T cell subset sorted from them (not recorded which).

The CDR3 DNA is TGTGCCAGCAGCCAAGGACAGGGGAAATTTAAAAACATTCAGTACTTC. Its translation: CASSQGQGKFKNIQYF. The V gene is TRBV3-1, the J gene TRBJ2-4; 8 bases map to TRBD1. CDR1 and CDR2 (germline): LGHDT, YNNKEL (reference sequence). Germline trimming cut 1 base from V and 4 bases from J; bases unmatched to any gene: 6. The CDR3 contains 16 residues.